These T cell receptor beta chains were read from a single sample in a study of T-cell reconstitution after alpha-beta-depleted transplantation in children. TCRdb re-analysed the PCR reads in MiXCR, keeping a single row per CDR3 protein. This table holds just under 350,000 distinct CDR3 sequences, 15% to 20% found once. Specimen: PBMCs, mostly from graft donor cells, collected 360 days after TCRalphabeta/CD19-depleted stem cell transplant. The receptor source for this set is a male patient aged 2 to 9 who had a stem cell transplant for acute lymphoblastic leukemia, so the T cells may come from the graft donor. CDR3s include the opening cysteine and the closing phenylalanine or tryptophan.

TRBJ2-7 TRBV16 CASSQSLVYEQYF
TRBJ2-1 TRBV11-1 CASSPAGFRGRGGVFNEQFF
TRBJ2-1 TRBV29-1 CSVEETGTSIWGHEQFF
TRBJ2-7 TRBV7-2 CASSLARGWYEQYF
TRBJ2-7 TRBV12-3/TRBV12-4 CASSYDNTEQYF
TRBJ2-1 TRBV6-2/TRBV6-3 CASSYSPGIYNEQFF
TRBJ2-1 TRBV6-5 CASSYPSGRDGEQFF
TRBJ2-1 TRBV20-1 CSAGGLAEYNEQFF
TRBJ2-2 TRBV20-1 CSARTPLGGELFF
TRBJ1-3 TRBV4-3 CASSQALQGGNTIYF
TRBJ2-1 TRBV25-1 CASSETTGRSYNEQFF
TRBJ2-1 TRBV20-1 CSARSSPNEQFF
TRBJ2-7 TRBV6-2/TRBV6-3 CASSYRRDSRRSGQYF
TRBJ2-1 TRBV4-3 CASSQELAEYNEQFF
TRBJ2-6 TRBV29-1 CSVGGVTSGANVLTF
TRBJ2-3 TRBV5-5 CASWKPVTDTQYF
TRBJ2-5 TRBV29-1 CSVEEGVKETQYF
TRBJ2-7 TRBV7-2 CASSPSGSRRAYEQYF
TRBJ2-3 TRBV3-1 CASSQEGGRVDTQYF
TRBJ2-5 TRBV4-3 CASSHGRLKTQYF
TRBJ2-2 TRBV6-1 CASSRHTDTGELFF
TRBJ2-3 TRBV7-2 CASSLAAGGGDTQYF
TRBJ2-3 TRBV4-2 CASSQDRRGAITDTQYF
TRBJ2-1 TRBV5-1 CASSLAGGGYNEQFF
TRBJ2-1 TRBV29-1 CSVVAGLGNEQFF
TRBJ1-2 TRBV4-3 CASSQEGNYGYTF
TRBJ2-1 TRBV12-5 CASGFSPGQGPDEQFF
TRBJ2-1 TRBV6-2/TRBV6-3 CASTLRWESYNEQFF
TRBJ2-1 TRBV5-1 CASSWLAGGTNEQFF
TRBJ2-6 TRBV7-2 CASSLVSAGANVLTF
TRBJ1-5 TRBV12-3/TRBV12-4 CASSQGLGNQPQHF
TRBJ2-7 TRBV9 CASSAEPYEQYF
TRBJ2-5 TRBV7-6 CASSLVIAGGQETQYF
TRBJ2-5 TRBV9 CASSPTLRGFQETQYF
TRBJ2-3 TRBV6-5 CASSYSRGSPDTQYF
TRBJ2-1 TRBV18 CASSPVLAGSEQFF
TRBJ2-1 TRBV18 CASSPPGGRNEQFF